Presented here are 28 T cell receptor beta chains from one specimen sequenced in a study of blood T cell repertoires in COVID-19. Assay: immunoSEQ multiplex PCR; the TCRdb copy retains only in-frame clones and omits some. The sample has around 100,000 clones, about 80% seen once. Specimen: peripheral blood. The receptors were sampled from an elderly woman with active or convalescent COVID-19.

The genes are TRBV10-2 and TRBJ1-6, with TRBD1 matching over 10 bases. The CDR3 has 13 amino acids. In germline, CDR1 is WSHSY, CDR2 SAAADI. V dropped 8 bases and J dropped 9; count of bases not matched to a gene: 4. Here the CDR3 DNA reads TGCGCCAGCCGGGACAGGGGAACTTCACCCCTCCACTTT. Amino acid sequence: CASRDRGTSPLHF.

The chain links TRBV7-2 to TRBJ2-5, with D tentatively TRBD2 (6 bases). CDR1 is SGHTA and CDR2 is FQGNSA in the germline V gene. The CDR3 spans 16 residues. Trimming left V 3 bases short and J 5 bases short, with 19 bases between. In DNA form, the CDR3 reads TGTGCCAGCAGCTTCGGTGGGCGGGGTCGGCGGGAGACCCAGTACTTC. It is translated as CASSFGGRGRRETQYF.

A single count supports this clone. The CDR3 bases are TGTGCCAGCAGTGAAGGAGGGTACGAGCAGTACTTC. Its protein is CASSEGGYEQYF. The chain carries TRBV2 and TRBJ2-7; a weak D match, TRBD2 (5 bases). V was pared by 1 base and J by 4 bases, with 5 bases between. The germline gives CDR1 SNHLY, CDR2 FYNNEI. The CDR3 length is 12 residues.

V is TRBV6-5 and J is TRBJ2-1; D perhaps matches TRBD2 (6 bases). CDR3 size: 14 residues. Germline V gene data show CDR1 as MNHEY and CDR2 as SVGAGI. Trimming removed 1 base at V and 3 bases at J, with 7 bases between. In DNA, the CDR3 is TGTGCCAGCAGTTACTTGGGGGGCTACAATGAGCAGTTCTTC. Its protein is CASSYLGGYNEQFF.

The chain couples TRBV4-3 to TRBJ2-7, with TRBD1 identical over 10 bases. J lost 6 bases, V lost 0 bases, and 5 bases had no gene match. This CDR3 is built from 15 residues. Germline CDR1 reads LGHNA; CDR2 reads YSLEER. The CDR3 region is CASSQDPGDRGEQYF. The CDR3 DNA reads as TGCGCCAGCAGCCAAGATCCCGGGGACAGGGGCGAGCAGTACTTC.

The chain uses TRBV6-6 and TRBJ1-4; D ambiguous. The V and J ends lost 0 bases and 5 bases respectively, with 10 bases between them. This CDR3 region has 15 residues. The germline CDR1 and CDR2 sequences are MNHNY and SVGAGI (reference sequence). The CDR3 nucleotides are TGTGCCAGCAGTTACTCTGGCAGGCCCAATGAAAAACTGTTTTTT. It encodes CASSYSGRPNEKLFF.

The rearrangement uses TRBV5-4 and TRBJ2-7; weak D call: TRBD2 (5 bases). CDR1 SGHNT and CDR2 YYREEE come from the germline V gene (reference sequence). Deletions cut 4 bases from V and 1 base from J, with 9 bases between. This CDR3 is built from 13 residues. CDR3 in amino acids: CASSKEVSYEQYF. The CDR3 DNA sequence: TGTGCCAGCAGCAAGGAGGTATCCTACGAGCAGTACTTC.

V and J are TRBV6-2 or TRBV6-3 and TRBJ2-7; 8 nucleotides match TRBD1. Germline V gene sequence: CDR1 MNHEY, CDR2 SVGEGT. The V and J ends lost 0 bases and 5 bases, in that order; junction bases with no gene match: 6. The CDR3 spans 15 residues. CDR3 protein: CASSYSRTGSNEQYF. In DNA form, the CDR3 reads TGTGCCAGCAGTTACTCGAGGACAGGGTCCAACGAGCAGTACTTC.

The rearrangement links TRBV5-1 to TRBJ1-2; D gene ambiguous. The germline V and J ends were trimmed by 4 bases and 4 bases, with 17 bases remaining between them. CDR3 size: 15 residues. Germline CDR1 reads SGHRS; CDR2 reads YFSETQ. CDR3 amino acids: CASSDGGTARYGYTF. The CDR3 DNA is TGCGCCAGCAGCGATGGAGGAACAGCTCGCTATGGCTACACCTTC.

The chain combines TRBV29-1 with TRBJ1-2, with TRBD1 identical over 10 bases. CDR1 SQVTM and CDR2 ANQGSEA come from the germline V gene. The V and J ends lost 3 bases and 8 bases, in that order; junction bases with no gene match: 6. This CDR3 spans 13 amino acids. DNA of the CDR3: TGCAGCGTTGACCTGGACAGGGGGAGCGGCTACACCTTC. It codes for CSVDLDRGSGYTF.

The V and J genes are TRBV6-1 and TRBJ2-7, with D possibly TRBD2 on 6 matching bases. Trimming shortened V by 3 bases and J by 6 bases, and 6 bases separated the two germline ends. Germline CDR1 MNHNS, CDR2 SASEGT. The CDR3 spans 11 residues. The CDR3 reads CASSEGGEQYF. The CDR3 coding sequence is TGTGCCAGCAGTGAGGGAGGCGAGCAGTACTTC.

The V call is TRBV7-9, the J call TRBJ2-5; no definite D call. Germline CDR1 SEHNR, CDR2 FQNEAQ (reference sequence). This CDR3 is built from 15 residues. Trimming took 5 bases from V and 5 from J, leaving 18 bases between them. This CDR3 is CASSPMEQPSETQYF. The CDR3 DNA sequence: TGTGCCAGCAGCCCAATGGAACAGCCAAGTGAGACCCAGTACTTC.

This clone was detected only once. V gene TRBV2 combines with J gene TRBJ2-2; TRBD2 aligns across 8 bases. This CDR3 contains 14 residues. In germline, CDR1 is SNHLY, CDR2 FYNNEI. Losses at the gene ends were 4 bases for V and 7 bases for J; bases not matched to a gene: 5. This CDR3 is CASSAGGPNGELFF. CDR3 DNA sequence: TGTGCCAGCAGTGCGGGGGGGCCGAACGGGGAGCTGTTTTTT.

The CDR3 here is CASSMPAGVRLYSYNEQFF. CDR3 nucleotide sequence: TGTGCCAGTAGTATGCCGGCGGGGGTTCGTCTTTACTCCTACAATGAGCAGTTCTTC. V is TRBV19 and J is TRBJ2-1, with 7 bases lining up with TRBD2. The CDR3 is 19 amino acids. V was clipped by 3 bases and J by 0 bases; unmatched bases: 14. CDR1 LNHDA and CDR2 SQIVND come from the germline V gene (reference sequence).

This clone appeared a single time. V is TRBV5-6 and J is TRBJ1-5; weak D call: TRBD1 (6 bases). CDR3 length equals 14 residues. Trimming shortened V by 3 bases and J by 7 bases, and 14 bases separated the two germline ends. Looked up from germline, CDR1 is SGHDT and CDR2 is YYEEEE. The DNA of the CDR3 is TGTGCCAGCAGCTCAAACAGGGACGGGCAGCCCCAGCATTTT. Its protein is CASSSNRDGQPQHF.

This sequence joins TRBV10-3 and TRBJ1-2; D remains unclear. Germline CDR1 is ENHRY and CDR2 is SYGVKD. CDR3 size: 11 residues. Trimming took off 6 bases at V and 10 bases at J, with 12 bases between the two ends. CDR3 in amino acids: CAIRWAEDYTF. CDR3 nucleotide sequence: TGTGCCATCAGGTGGGCAGAAGACTACACCTTC.

The chain joins TRBV27 to TRBJ2-7; 9 bases are shared with TRBD2. Germline V gene data show CDR1 as MNHEY and CDR2 as SMNVEV (reference sequence). After removal of 0 bases from V and 2 bases from J, the junction contained 2 bases not matched to a gene. The CDR3 length is 15 residues. Written as DNA, the CDR3 is TGTGCCAGCAGTTTATCGCCTAGCGGGGCCTACGAGCAGTACTTC. Protein sequence: CASSLSPSGAYEQYF.

The chain recombines TRBV6-6 with TRBJ1-4, with a weak D call TRBD1 (5 bases). Germline assignment: CDR1 MNHNY and CDR2 SVGAGI (reference sequence). Trimming cost V 7 bases and J 3 bases, with 18 bases left between them. The CDR3 is made up of 16 amino acids. The CDR3 bases are TGTGCCAGCAAAGACAGAACCAGTCGGGCTAATGAAAAACTGTTTTTT. It yields the protein CASKDRTSRANEKLFF.

The gene calls are TRBV18 and TRBJ1-2; 10 bases agree with TRBD1. V shed 1 base, J shed 4 bases, and the junction held 3 bases outside the gene matches. There are 15 residues in the CDR3. Germline V gene sequence: CDR1 KGHSH, CDR2 LQKENI. The CDR3: CASSPQWDRGYGYTF. CDR3 DNA sequence: TGTGCCAGCTCACCACAATGGGACAGGGGCTATGGCTACACCTTC.

This clone was detected only a few times. The J gene is TRBJ1-6, the V gene TRBV19; the match to TRBD1 covers 7 bases. The V and J ends lost 10 bases and 6 bases, in that order; junction bases with no gene match: 15. In germline, CDR1 is LNHDA, CDR2 SQIVND (reference sequence). The CDR3 is 16 amino acids. The CDR3: CATHRQGGLSNSPLHF. The CDR3 nucleotides are TGTGCCACCCACCGCCAGGGGGGTCTATCTAATTCACCCCTCCACTTT.

The chain combines TRBV3-1 (or the pseudogene TRBV3-2) with TRBJ2-1; D possibly corresponds to TRBD1 (6 bases). Trimming pared 4 bases from V and 15 bases from J, leaving 13 bases between. This CDR3 spans 11 amino acids. In germline, CDR1 is LGHDT, CDR2 YNNKEL (reference sequence). The chain's CDR3 is CASSPIQGPFF. The DNA of the CDR3 is TGTGCCAGCAGCCCTATACAGGGACCGTTCTTC.

This clone has only one observation. The chain carries TRBV9 and TRBJ1-3; TRBD1 is a possible D gene (6 bases). There are 17 residues in the CDR3. Germline V CDR1 and CDR2: SGDLS, YYNGEE. V shed 0 bases and J shed 2 bases, with 15 bases lying between them. CDR3 coding DNA: TGTGCCAGCAGCGTAGCTCCAGGGGCAGTGACTGGAAACACCATATATTTT. Its translation: CASSVAPGAVTGNTIYF.

The chain carries TRBV7-2 and TRBJ2-7; D gene uncertain. CDR1 SGHTA and CDR2 FQGNSA come from the germline V gene. V lost 4 bases to trimming and J lost 1 base, with 11 bases between them. The CDR3 sequence is 14 residues long. The CDR3 loop reads CASSSPPLSYEQYF. DNA of the CDR3: TGTGCCAGCAGCTCCCCCCCCTTATCCTACGAGCAGTACTTC.

The chain combines TRBV7-8 with TRBJ2-7, with D tentatively TRBD2 (7 bases). V shed 2 bases and J shed 10 bases, with 18 bases lying between them. The CDR3 runs to 14 residues. The V gene's germline CDR1 is SGHVS and CDR2 FQNEAQ. CDR3 nucleotides: TGTGCCAGCAGCTTAATTCCGGGGGGCCGCGGTCAGTACTTC. Translating gives CASSLIPGGRGQYF.

V and J are TRBV30 and TRBJ2-1, with TRBD2 identical over 11 bases. The CDR3 contains 15 residues. Per germline, CDR1 GTSNPN and CDR2 SVGIG (reference sequence). The V gene end was trimmed by 3 bases and the J gene end by 4 bases; junction bases not matched to a gene: 5. The CDR3 spells CAWRLAGVRYNEQFF. The CDR3 region has the DNA TGTGCCTGGAGACTAGCGGGAGTCAGGTACAATGAGCAGTTCTTC. The complete variable domain, with remaining parts taken from reference TRBV30 and TRBJ2-1, reads SQTIHQWPATLVQPVGSPLSLECTVEGTSNPNLYWYRQAAGRGLQLLFYSVGIGQISSEVPQNLSASRPQDRQFILSSKKLLLSDSGFYLCAWRLAGVRYNEQFFGPGTRLTVL.

J is TRBJ1-3 and V is TRBV7-9; the D is unclear. CDR3 length: 17 residues. Germline assignment: CDR1 SEHNR and CDR2 FQNEAQ (reference sequence). The germline V and J ends were trimmed by 2 bases and 0 bases, with 14 bases remaining between them. This CDR3 reads CASSLTTTLVSGNTIYF. The CDR3, as DNA: TGTGCCAGCAGCTTAACTACCACCCTCGTCTCTGGAAACACCATATATTTT.

This chain links TRBV28 with TRBJ2-2; TRBD2 matches 8 bases. In germline, CDR1 is MDHEN, CDR2 SYDVKM. Germline trimming cut 8 bases from V and 4 bases from J; bases unmatched to any gene: 9. This CDR3 spans 15 amino acids. CDR3 in amino acids: CASDAGGHATGELFF. The CDR3 nucleotides are TGTGCCAGCGACGCGGGGGGACACGCCACCGGGGAGCTGTTTTTT.

This clone was detected a few times. This chain joins TRBV15 and TRBJ1-4; perhaps TRBD1 as D (6 bases). The CDR3 is 14 amino acids. V lost 5 bases and J 8 bases, leaving 15 bases between the germline ends. Germline V gene sequence: CDR1 LNHNV, CDR2 YYDKDF (reference sequence). The CDR3 sequence is CATSLGGQHEKLFF. CDR3 bases: TGTGCCACCAGCCTGGGGGGGCAGCACGAAAAACTGTTTTTT.